The 32 T cell receptor beta chains listed next were all sequenced from one sample in a study of OX40 agonist ivuxolimab in advanced cancers. The data were produced by immunoSEQ multiplex PCR, yet TCRdb's version contains in-frame clones alone and is incomplete. The table includes about 17,000 clones, over 60% detected once. Sample: CD4+ or CD8+ T cells sorted from blood, taken in a trial of the OX40 agonist ivuxolimab. These receptors were obtained from an adult with an advanced solid tumor such as melanoma, head and neck, liver or kidney cancer.

The chain couples TRBV11-2 to TRBJ2-7; possible D gene TRBD2, 5 bases. Between the trimmed V and J ends, which lost 0 bases and 4 bases, there was a span of 13 bases. The CDR3 extends over 15 amino acids. Looked up from germline, CDR1 is SGHAT and CDR2 is FQNNGV. CDR3 sequence: CASSLDPGVGYEQYF. In DNA, the CDR3 is TGTGCCAGCAGCTTAGATCCCGGGGTTGGATACGAGCAGTACTTC.

The chain links TRBV4-3 to TRBJ2-7, with 9 bases fitting TRBD2. This CDR3 is 15 amino acids long. V was clipped by 1 base and J by 3 bases; unmatched bases: 4. In germline, CDR1 is LGHNA, CDR2 YSLEER. The CDR3 sequence is CASSQGLAVNYEQYF. The CDR3 coding sequence is TGCGCCAGCAGCCAAGGACTAGCGGTAAACTACGAGCAGTACTTC.

V usage is TRBV6-1 and J usage is TRBJ2-7; D not certain. Germline-derived CDR1 and CDR2 are MNHNS and SASEGT. The CDR3 is 14 residues long. V lost 6 bases and J lost 3, with 15 bases in between. CDR3: CASRGISEGYEQYF. The CDR3 DNA is TGTGCCAGCAGGGGGATTTCCGAAGGCTACGAGCAGTACTTC.

This chain uses TRBV11-2 with TRBJ2-7; a possible D gene is TRBD1 (5 bases). Germline V gives CDR1 SGHAT, CDR2 FQNNGV. CDR3 length equals 16 residues. The germline V and J ends were trimmed by 2 bases and 3 bases, with 17 bases remaining between them. The DNA for the CDR3 is TGTGCCAGCAGCTTAACACCTTACAGGAACGACTACGAGCAGTACTTC. Protein sequence: CASSLTPYRNDYEQYF.

This clone was seen a few times. The chain joins TRBV5-1 to TRBJ1-1, with 11 bases identical to TRBD1. Germline values: CDR1 SGHRS, CDR2 YFSETQ. This CDR3 spans 18 amino acids. Trimming removed 4 bases from V and 3 bases from J; junction bases left unmatched: 14. Here the CDR3 reads CASSPDRGRGDAYTEAFF. The CDR3 DNA reads TGCGCCAGCAGCCCGGACAGGGGGCGCGGGGACGCGTACACTGAAGCTTTCTTT.

In DNA form, the CDR3 reads TGCGCCAGCAGCCGCGGGGTAGCGAGCTCCTACGAGCAGTACTTC. Residues: CASSRGVASSYEQYF. The J gene is TRBJ2-7, the V gene TRBV4-3; TRBD2 is a possible D gene (6 bases). V was pared by 4 bases and J by 0 bases, with 13 bases between. The CDR3 is made up of 15 amino acids. Germline CDR1 and CDR2: LGHNA and YSLEER.

This chain links TRBV9 with TRBJ2-7, with 8 bases identical to TRBD2. Losses at the gene ends were 3 bases for V and 0 bases for J; bases not matched to a gene: 5. This CDR3 contains 15 residues. CDR1 and CDR2 from the germline V gene are SGDLS and YYNGEE. In DNA form, the CDR3 reads TGTGCCAGCAGCGCATTAGCGGGACCCTCCTACGAGCAGTACTTC. It codes for CASSALAGPSYEQYF. Together with reference TRBV9 and TRBJ2-7, the CDR3 gives the full variable domain: DSGVTQTPKHLITATGQRVTLRCSPRSGDLSVYWYQQSLDQGLQFLIQYYNGEERAKGNILERFSAQQFPDLHSELNLSSLELGDSALYFCASSALAGPSYEQYFGPGTRLTVT.

This clone was seen more than once but under ten times. This chain joins TRBV19 and TRBJ2-1; 9 nucleotides match TRBD1. Losses at the gene ends were 4 bases for V and 1 base for J; bases not matched to a gene: 2. This CDR3 has 15 residues. Germline-derived CDR1 and CDR2 are LNHDA and SQIVND (reference sequence). The CDR3 here is CASSRTGESYNEQFF. The DNA for the CDR3 is TGTGCCAGTAGTAGGACAGGGGAATCCTACAATGAGCAGTTCTTC.

The rearrangement joins TRBV11-2 to TRBJ2-3; the D is unclear. V dropped 1 base and J dropped 2 bases, with 4 bases sitting between them. Germline-derived CDR1 and CDR2 are SGHAT and FQNNGV. This CDR3 spans 13 amino acids. CDR3 bases: TGTGCCAGCAGCTTAGCCCCCACAGATACGCAGTATTTT. Amino acids: CASSLAPTDTQYF.

The V and J genes are TRBV7-2 and TRBJ2-7; D uncertain. The germline CDR1 and CDR2 sequences are SGHTA and FQGNSA. The CDR3 sequence is 15 residues long. V lost 3 bases to trimming and J lost 0 bases, with 12 bases between them. The CDR3 protein is CASSFAPDGSYEQYF. CDR3 nucleotides: TGTGCCAGCAGCTTTGCCCCGGACGGCTCCTACGAGCAGTACTTC.

This clone showed up just once. The chain is built from TRBV7-7 and TRBJ2-3; D call uncertain. The V gene's germline CDR1 is SSHAT and CDR2 FNYEAQ (reference sequence). The CDR3 loop spans 15 amino acids. The V end lost 1 base, the J end lost 0 bases, and 8 bases lay between the germline ends. Here the CDR3 DNA reads TGTGCCAGCAGCTTAGGGCAGACTAGCACAGATACGCAGTATTTT. Encoded protein: CASSLGQTSTDTQYF.

V and J are TRBV6-1 and TRBJ2-1, with D unclear. This CDR3 is 11 amino acids long. The germline V and J ends were trimmed by 6 bases and 6 bases, with 6 bases remaining between them. Germline loops: CDR1 MNHNS, CDR2 SASEGT. CDR3 residues: CASSLTNEQFF. The CDR3 nucleotides are TGTGCCAGCAGCTTAACCAATGAGCAGTTCTTC.

The CDR3 spells CASSVGSGRQNEQFF. CDR3 nucleotides: TGTGCCAGCAGCGTCGGTAGCGGGAGGCAGAATGAGCAGTTCTTC. The rearrangement uses TRBV9 and TRBJ2-1; 10 nucleotides line up with TRBD2. CDR1 is SGDLS and CDR2 is YYNGEE in the germline V gene. This CDR3 contains 15 residues. V was pared by 2 bases and J by 7 bases, with 6 bases of the junction left unmatched. Drawing the rest from reference TRBV9 and TRBJ2-1, the complete variable domain is DSGVTQTPKHLITATGQRVTLRCSPRSGDLSVYWYQQSLDQGLQFLIQYYNGEERAKGNILERFSAQQFPDLHSELNLSSLELGDSALYFCASSVGSGRQNEQFFGPGTRLTVL.

V and J are TRBV7-9 and TRBJ2-7; D not certain. This CDR3 spans 12 amino acids. Germline assignment: CDR1 SEHNR and CDR2 FQNEAQ (reference sequence). The V and J ends lost 4 bases and 4 bases respectively, with 8 bases between them. The CDR3 nucleotides are TGTGCCAGCAGCTCGGAAGGGTACGAGCAGTACTTC. Protein: CASSSEGYEQYF. The full variable domain, with the rest looked up from reference TRBV7-9 and TRBJ2-7, is DTGVSQNPRHKITKRGQNVTFRCDPISEHNRLYWYRQTLGQGPEFLTYFQNEAQLEKSRLLSDRFSAERPKGSFSTLEIQRTEQGDSAMYLCASSSEGYEQYFGPGTRLTVT.

The chain has TRBV27 and TRBJ2-2, with D perhaps given as TRBD1 or TRBD2 (5 bases each). The CDR3 length is 13 residues. V was trimmed by 7 bases and J by 4 bases, leaving 10 bases between them. Germline V lookup: CDR1 MNHEY, CDR2 SMNVEV (reference sequence). Here the CDR3 DNA reads TGTGCCAGCAATTCAGGGAGCACCGGGGAGCTGTTTTTT. As protein: CASNSGSTGELFF.

V gene TRBV7-9 combines with J gene TRBJ2-1; TRBD2 agrees at 12 bases. In germline, CDR1 is SEHNR, CDR2 FQNEAQ (reference sequence). The CDR3 is made up of 14 amino acids. J was trimmed by 7 bases and V by 8 bases; bases with no gene match: 6. Here the CDR3 reads CASPGGLAGNEQFF. The CDR3 DNA follows: TGTGCCAGCCCAGGGGGACTAGCGGGTAATGAGCAGTTCTTC.

The rearrangement uses TRBV7-9 and TRBJ2-2; unclear D gene. Germline V lookup: CDR1 SEHNR, CDR2 FQNEAQ (reference sequence). With 5 bases removed from V and 3 bases from J, the gap between germline ends came to 10 bases. CDR3 size: 14 residues. CDR3 coding DNA: TGTGCCAGCAGCCGCTCGATGGACACCGGGGAGCTGTTTTTT. Translated: CASSRSMDTGELFF.

The chain uses TRBV23-1 and TRBJ1-5, with TRBD1 matching over 10 bases. TRBV23-1 is marked as an open reading frame, function uncertain. This CDR3 is 23 amino acids long. With 2 bases clipped from V and 3 bases from J, the junction kept 25 bases outside the gene matches. The CDR3 DNA follows: TGCGCCAGCAGTCAAGGCCGGCCCCCCCCTCGGGACAGGGGACAAAAGATCAATCAGCCCCAGCATTTT. It is translated as CASSQGRPPPRDRGQKINQPQHF.

The chain carries TRBV20-1 and TRBJ1-1; D is unresolved. The CDR3 covers 10 residues. CDR1 is DFQATT and CDR2 is SNEGSKA in the germline V gene (reference sequence). With 1 base removed from V and 6 bases from J, the gap between germline ends came to 3 bases. This chain's CDR3 is CSARVPEAFF. The CDR3 nucleotides read TGCAGTGCTAGAGTACCTGAAGCTTTCTTT.

The chain is built from TRBV29-1 and TRBJ2-1, with 11 nucleotides matching TRBD2. V trimming: 4 bases; J trimming: 10 bases; junction bases outside the gene matches: 9. From germline, CDR1 is SQVTM and CDR2 ANQGSEA. The CDR3 length is 14 residues. The CDR3 loop reads CSVVIAGGPLEQFF. CDR3 nucleotide sequence: TGCAGCGTTGTGATAGCGGGAGGGCCGTTAGAGCAGTTCTTC.

V is TRBV27 and J is TRBJ2-2; D uncertain. Germline V gene lookup returns CDR1 MNHEY and CDR2 SMNVEV (reference sequence). The CDR3 is 12 residues long. The V end was cut by 4 bases, the J end by 6 bases, with 6 bases between. CDR3 coding DNA: TGTGCCAGCAGTTCAACCCCCGGGGAGCTGTTTTTT. It encodes CASSSTPGELFF.

V and J are TRBV23-1 and TRBJ1-4, with 8 bases matching TRBD1. TRBV23-1 belongs to the ORF category, with a function that is uncertain. The V segment lost 8 bases and the J segment 0 bases; nucleotides outside the gene matches: 14. This CDR3 spans 18 amino acids. The CDR3: CASGRKKDRATTNEKLFF. The CDR3 region has the DNA TGCGCCAGCGGACGCAAAAAGGACAGGGCTACAACTAATGAAAAACTGTTTTTT.

J is TRBJ2-7 and V is TRBV7-9; 12 nucleotides line up with TRBD2. The germline V gene encodes CDR1 SEHNR and CDR2 FQNEAQ (reference sequence). V was pared by 4 bases and J by 6 bases, with 4 bases of the junction left unmatched. The CDR3 has 14 amino acids. For the CDR3, the DNA is TGTGCCAGCAGCTCCTCGACTAGCGGGAGCGAGCAGTACTTC. Its translation is CASSSSTSGSEQYF.

The chain is built from TRBV5-1 and TRBJ2-7; the match to TRBD2 covers 14 bases. The germline CDR1 and CDR2 sequences are SGHRS and YFSETQ. Germline trimming cut 4 bases from V and 2 bases from J; bases unmatched to any gene: 2. This CDR3 region has 15 residues. The CDR3 sequence is CASSMGLAGAYEQYF. In nucleotides, the CDR3 is TGCGCCAGCAGCATGGGACTAGCGGGGGCCTACGAGCAGTACTTC.

This clone was found a few times. V is TRBV2 and J is TRBJ2-3, with 11 bases matching TRBD2. Per germline, CDR1 SNHLY and CDR2 FYNNEI. The CDR3 is made up of 15 amino acids. The V gene end was trimmed by 4 bases and the J gene end by 3 bases; junction bases not matched to a gene: 3. Written as DNA, the CDR3 is TGTGCCAGCAGTGGACTAGCGGGGATTACAGATACGCAGTATTTT. Residues: CASSGLAGITDTQYF.

This chain connects TRBV9 to TRBJ1-5; 7 bases line up with TRBD1. The germline CDR1 and CDR2 sequences are SGDLS and YYNGEE. The CDR3 has 13 amino acids. Unmatched junction bases numbered 4, after V lost 5 bases and J lost 5 bases. CDR3 residues: CASSGQVDQPQHF. CDR3 nucleotides: TGTGCCAGCAGTGGACAGGTAGATCAGCCCCAGCATTTT. The whole variable domain, filled in from reference TRBV9 and TRBJ1-5, reads DSGVTQTPKHLITATGQRVTLRCSPRSGDLSVYWYQQSLDQGLQFLIQYYNGEERAKGNILERFSAQQFPDLHSELNLSSLELGDSALYFCASSGQVDQPQHFGDGTRLSIL.

This rearrangement joins TRBV27 to TRBJ1-1; D possibly corresponds to TRBD1 (5 bases). The CDR3 contains 15 residues. CDR1 is MNHEY and CDR2 is SMNVEV in the germline V gene (reference sequence). V lost 6 bases to trimming and J lost 3 bases, with 17 bases between them. DNA for the CDR3: TGTGCCAGCAGCTCTCCGGGACGGTGGGACACTGAAGCTTTCTTT. This sequence encodes CASSSPGRWDTEAFF.

Note on this clone: Since a much larger clone is just one base distant, this may be a read error. The rearrangement uses TRBV5-6 and TRBJ2-5; 14 nucleotides line up with TRBD2. J was trimmed by 5 bases and V by 2 bases; bases with no gene match: 5. This CDR3 has 16 amino acids. The germline V gene encodes CDR1 SGHDT and CDR2 YYEEEE. CDR3 residues: CASSLWTSGGRETQYF. In DNA, the CDR3 is TGTGCCAGCAGCTTATGGACTAGCGGGGGGCGTGAGACCCAGTACTTC.

The chain's CDR3 is CSARGPRYTGELFF. The CDR3 bases are TGCAGCGCTCGTGGGCCCCGGTACACCGGGGAGCTGTTTTTT. The chain uses TRBV29-1 and TRBJ2-2; unclear D gene. CDR1 is SQVTM and CDR2 is ANQGSEA in the germline V gene. V lost 7 bases and J 3 bases, leaving 15 bases between the germline ends. CDR3 length: 14 residues.

V gene TRBV27 combines with J gene TRBJ2-7; D gene uncertain. The CDR3 consists of 13 residues. V was pared by 3 bases and J by 0 bases, with 6 bases between. Per germline, CDR1 MNHEY and CDR2 SMNVEV (reference sequence). The CDR3 DNA sequence: TGTGCCAGCAGTTTGACATTCTCCTACGAGCAGTACTTC. This codes for CASSLTFSYEQYF.

The rearrangement uses TRBV11-2 and TRBJ2-7; D not certain. Germline CDR1 and CDR2: SGHAT and FQNNGV. The ends were cut back, 0 bases at V and 1 base at J, with 13 bases in the middle. This CDR3 is 16 amino acids long. The CDR3 DNA reads as TGTGCCAGCAGCTTAGATCGGGCAGCCGGTTCCTACGAGCAGTACTTC. The encoded protein is CASSLDRAAGSYEQYF.

This clone was seen only a few times. The chain links TRBV9 to TRBJ2-1; D call uncertain. There are 12 residues in the CDR3. V was clipped by 3 bases and J by 9 bases, with 10 bases between them. From germline, CDR1 is SGDLS and CDR2 YYNGEE. For the CDR3, the DNA is TGTGCCAGCAGCGGGCTTGGGATTGAGCAGTTCTTC. Residues: CASSGLGIEQFF.